These 8 T cell receptor beta chains were sequenced from one sample in a study of cytomegalovirus exposure and HLA in healthy donors. Use of 60 Vbeta and 13 Jbeta primers characterized the PCR. Data came from immunoSEQ multiplex PCR; TCRdb stores just in-frame clones and leaves some out. Among about 200,000 clones listed, over 9.5% were seen once. The sample consisted of PBMCs. These receptors were taken from a man aged 45-60 years in good health and CMV-seropositive.

This clone has a handful of counts. Other DNA sequences of this sample code for an identical CDR3. The gene calls are TRBV7-8 and TRBJ1-6; 7 nucleotides line up with TRBD1. This CDR3 comprises 13 residues. CDR1 and CDR2 from the germline V gene are SGHVS and FQNEAQ. V lost 4 bases to trimming and J lost 11 bases; unmatched junction nucleotides: 5. The CDR3 nucleotides read TGTGCCAGCAGCTCCAGGGGGTATCCACCCCTCCACTTT. Translation gives CASSSRGYPPLHF.

This clone was counted between two and nine times. V gene TRBV27 combines with J gene TRBJ1-6, with 7 positions matching TRBD1. The CDR3 length is 14 residues. CDR1 is MNHEY and CDR2 is SMNVEV in the germline V gene (reference sequence). V was pared by 4 bases and J by 6 bases, with 3 bases of the junction left unmatched. The CDR3 sequence: CASSSAGGNSPLHF. CDR3 nucleotide sequence: TGTGCCAGCAGTTCTGCAGGGGGTAATTCACCCCTCCACTTT.

V usage is TRBV5-4 and J usage is TRBJ1-6, with 7 bases fitting TRBD1. Germline lookup yields CDR1 SGHNT and CDR2 YYREEE (reference sequence). The CDR3 consists of 15 residues. Trimming took 2 bases from V and 3 from J; bases not matched to a gene: 2. This CDR3 reads CASSLGTDYNSPLHF. In nucleotides, the CDR3 is TGTGCCAGCAGCTTAGGGACAGACTATAATTCACCCCTCCACTTT. Full variable domain (outside the CDR3, taken from reference TRBV5-4 and TRBJ1-6): ETGVTQSPTHLIKTRGQQVTLRCSSQSGHNTVSWYQQALGQGPQFIFQYYREEENGRGNFPPRFSGLQFPNYSSELNVNALELDDSALYLCASSLGTDYNSPLHFGNGTRLTVT.

A few counts support this clone. The rearrangement uses TRBV6-5 and TRBJ1-5; TRBD1 agrees at 8 bases. Germline V gene lookup returns CDR1 MNHEY and CDR2 SVGAGI. V dropped 0 bases and J dropped 5; count of bases not matched to a gene: 3. The CDR3 covers 15 residues. CDR3 coding DNA: TGTGCCAGCAGTTACTCGAACAGGGGGGATCAGCCCCAGCATTTT. Translation: CASSYSNRGDQPQHF.

This clone was recorded only once. V is TRBV2 and J is TRBJ2-5; 12 bases agree with TRBD2. V was clipped by 2 bases and J by 7 bases; unmatched bases: 14. Germline CDR1 is SNHLY and CDR2 is FYNNEI. CDR3 length equals 18 residues. The DNA of the CDR3 is TGTGCCAGCAGTGAACGATCTGGCGTTACTAGCGGGGGGATGACCCAGTACTTC. Translated: CASSERSGVTSGGMTQYF. Variable domain in full (rest from reference TRBV2 and TRBJ2-5): EPEVTQTPSHQVTQMGQEVILRCVPISNHLYFYWYRQILGQKVEFLVSFYNNEISEKSEIFDDQFSVERPDGSNFTLKIRSTKLEDSAMYFCASSERSGVTSGGMTQYFGPGTRLLVL.

The table lists this clone with a few counts. This chain links TRBV7-2 with TRBJ1-3; possibly TRBD1 for D (6 bases). Deletions cut 5 bases from V and 4 bases from J, with 15 bases between. This CDR3 is 15 amino acids long. Looked up from germline, CDR1 is SGHTA and CDR2 is FQGNSA. The CDR3 DNA follows: TGTGCCAGCAGCGCTTGGACAGCTCCGGGAAACACCATATATTTT. It encodes CASSAWTAPGNTIYF.

V gene TRBV27 combines with J gene TRBJ1-1; 7 bases line up with TRBD1. The CDR3 totals 16 residues. The germline CDR1 and CDR2 sequences are MNHEY and SMNVEV (reference sequence). The V gene end was trimmed by 2 bases and the J gene end by 0 bases; junction bases not matched to a gene: 6. CDR3 in DNA: TGTGCCAGCAGTTTAGGTAGGGGGCGACTGAACACTGAAGCTTTCTTT. It specifies CASSLGRGRLNTEAFF.

The genes are TRBV18 and TRBJ1-1, with a weak D call TRBD1 (6 bases). V dropped 3 bases and J dropped 5 bases, with 10 bases sitting between them. Germline CDR1 KGHSH, CDR2 LQKENI. CDR3 length equals 13 residues. The CDR3 reads CASSPYRETEAFF. The CDR3 nucleotides read TGTGCCAGCTCACCGTACAGGGAAACTGAAGCTTTCTTT.